These 30 T cell receptor beta chains share one sample of origin, sequenced in a study of CD8+ T cells in alopecia areata. cDNA reverse transcribed from extracted RNA served as the sequencing template. Sequenced by immunoSEQ multiplex PCR; TCRdb stores in-frame clones only, minus some. This sample has 65,000 to 70,000 clones; roughly 57% occur once, and the top ten carry approximately 15%. The sample here was CD8+ T cells sorted from blood, taken at week 0. These receptors were taken from a human donor with alopecia areata.

This chain links TRBV29-1 with TRBJ1-1, with TRBD1 matching 7 bases. The CDR3 has 13 amino acids. Looked up from germline, CDR1 is SQVTM and CDR2 is ANQGSEA. V lost 6 bases, J lost 0 bases, and 4 bases stayed unmatched. The chain's CDR3 is CSVGGGMNTEAFF. DNA of the CDR3: TGCAGCGTCGGAGGGGGCATGAACACTGAAGCTTTCTTT.

This chain's CDR3 is CASSQTSGETQYF. The DNA for the CDR3 is TGCGCCAGCAGCCAAACGTCGGGAGAGACCCAGTACTTC. V usage is TRBV4-1 and J usage is TRBJ2-5; D unclear. The germline gives CDR1 MGHRA, CDR2 YSYEKL. The CDR3 has 13 residues. V was clipped by 2 bases and J by 4 bases, with 8 bases between them.

This sequence joins TRBV30 and TRBJ1-2; 8 bases align to TRBD1. The J segment lost 4 bases and the V segment lost 0 bases, leaving 1 base of the junction unmatched. CDR1 and CDR2 from the germline V gene are GTSNPN and SVGIG (reference sequence). The CDR3 is made up of 13 amino acids. CDR3 sequence reads: CAWSVGTGYGYTF. The CDR3 nucleotides are TGTGCCTGGAGTGTAGGGACAGGCTATGGCTACACCTTC.

This clone has more than one count but fewer than ten. This rearrangement joins TRBV7-9 to TRBJ2-1; the D is unclear. V lost 5 bases, J lost 8 bases, and 22 bases lay in between. CDR1 is SEHNR and CDR2 is FQNEAQ in the germline V gene (reference sequence). The CDR3 has 16 residues. The CDR3 is CASSAPLAFISDEQFF. The CDR3 region has the DNA TGTGCCAGCAGCGCCCCACTGGCATTCATCTCGGATGAGCAGTTCTTC. The full variable domain, in which reference TRBV7-9 and TRBJ2-1 provide the parts outside the CDR3, is DTGVSQNPRHKITKRGQNVTFRCDPISEHNRLYWYRQTLGQGPEFLTYFQNEAQLEKSRLLSDRFSAERPKGSFSTLEIQRTEQGDSAMYLCASSAPLAFISDEQFFGPGTRLTVL.

This sequence joins TRBV9 and TRBJ1-2, with unresolved D. Trimming pared 0 bases from V and 5 bases from J, leaving 17 bases between. This CDR3 has 16 amino acids. In germline, CDR1 is SGDLS, CDR2 YYNGEE. The DNA for the CDR3 is TGTGCCAGCAGCGTAGTTGAGGTGGGAGGAAAATATGGCTACACCTTC. Its protein product is CASSVVEVGGKYGYTF.

This chain uses TRBV9 with TRBJ2-2; D uncertain. Germline CDR1 and CDR2: SGDLS and YYNGEE. The CDR3 is 15 amino acids. The ends were cut back, 5 bases at V and 0 bases at J, with 11 bases in the middle. This CDR3 is CASSRTGANTGELFF. DNA of the CDR3: TGTGCCAGCAGTAGGACGGGCGCGAACACCGGGGAGCTGTTTTTT.

This clone was counted many times. The V and J genes are TRBV5-1 and TRBJ1-4; D may be TRBD1 (5 bases). CDR3 length equals 14 residues. The ends were cut back, 3 bases at V and 3 bases at J, with 9 bases in the middle. CDR1 and CDR2 from the germline V gene are SGHRS and YFSETQ. The CDR3 region is CASSSGWSNEKLFF. The CDR3 DNA follows: TGCGCCAGCAGCTCAGGGTGGTCTAATGAAAAACTGTTTTTT. The full variable domain, its missing parts supplied by reference TRBV5-1 and TRBJ1-4, is KAGVTQTPRYLIKTRGQQVTLSCSPISGHRSVSWYQQTPGQGLQFLFEYFSETQRNKGNFPGRFSGRQFSNSRSEMNVSTLELGDSALYLCASSSGWSNEKLFFGSGTQLSVL.

The chain is built from TRBV5-1 and TRBJ2-2, with TRBD2 matching 7 bases. The ends lost 0 bases at V and 5 bases at J; junction bases unmatched: 10. The germline V gene encodes CDR1 SGHRS and CDR2 YFSETQ. The length of the CDR3 is 17 residues. DNA of the CDR3: TGCGCCAGCAGCTTGGCCTGGGAGCGGGACGGTACCGGGGAGCTGTTTTTT. Its translation is CASSLAWERDGTGELFF.

CDR3 DNA: TGTGCCAGCAGCCCTGGCCGGAACCCCTACGAGCAGTACTTC. It codes for CASSPGRNPYEQYF. This chain links TRBV6-5 with TRBJ2-7, with D unclear. This CDR3 comprises 14 residues. Trimming stripped 6 bases from V and 2 bases from J, with 14 bases between. CDR1 MNHEY and CDR2 SVGAGI come from the germline V gene.

The rearrangement links TRBV27 to TRBJ2-5; D is unresolved. V lost 9 bases and J 5 bases, leaving 16 bases between the germline ends. Looked up from germline, CDR1 is MNHEY and CDR2 is SMNVEV (reference sequence). The CDR3 covers 13 residues. Here the CDR3 DNA reads TGTGCCAGTCGGACGTCTCCGTCGGAGACCCAGTACTTC. Its translation is CASRTSPSETQYF.

The chain recombines TRBV7-9 with TRBJ2-5; D is perhaps TRBD2 (6 bases). Germline values: CDR1 SEHNR, CDR2 FQNEAQ (reference sequence). V shed 9 bases and J shed 5 bases, with 10 bases lying between them. The CDR3 has 11 residues. The chain's CDR3 is CASLRGETQYF. DNA for the CDR3: TGTGCCAGTCTACGGGGGGAGACCCAGTACTTC.

The chain links TRBV27 to TRBJ2-7; D might be TRBD1 (5 bases). Germline CDR1 reads MNHEY; CDR2 reads SMNVEV (reference sequence). Trimming cost V 2 bases and J 3 bases, with 11 bases left between them. This CDR3 is built from 14 residues. The CDR3 coding sequence is TGTGCCAGCAGTTTAATGGGGCGTGACTACGAGCAGTACTTC. Amino acids: CASSLMGRDYEQYF.

The CDR3 sequence is CASSLYIDGNTGELFF. For the CDR3, the DNA is TGTGCCAGCAGTTTATATATCGACGGAAACACCGGGGAGCTGTTTTTT. This chain joins TRBV27 and TRBJ2-2, with D unclear. The germline V gene has CDR1 MNHEY and CDR2 SMNVEV (reference sequence). This CDR3 contains 16 residues. With 1 base removed from V and 2 bases from J, the gap between germline ends came to 11 bases.

This sequence joins TRBV29-1 and TRBJ2-1; D unresolved. This CDR3 has 12 amino acids. With 7 bases removed from V and 2 bases from J, the gap between germline ends came to 9 bases. The germline V gene encodes CDR1 SQVTM and CDR2 ANQGSEA. The CDR3, as DNA: TGCAGCGCCGGTTACGCCTACAATGAGCAGTTCTTC. As protein: CSAGYAYNEQFF.

The rearrangement links TRBV9 to TRBJ2-5; D possibly matches TRBD1 or TRBD2 (5 bases each). V was shortened by 2 bases and J by 3 bases, with 14 bases between the two germline ends. Germline lookup yields CDR1 SGDLS and CDR2 YYNGEE. This CDR3 is 15 amino acids long. The CDR3 spells CASSVGGDEEETQYF. For the CDR3, the DNA is TGTGCCAGCAGCGTTGGGGGAGACGAGGAAGAGACCCAGTACTTC.

The chain has TRBV6-6 and TRBJ2-5; unclear D gene. Trimming cost V 5 bases and J 5 bases, with 9 bases left between them. Germline CDR1 reads MNHNY; CDR2 reads SVGAGI (reference sequence). This CDR3 has 12 residues. CDR3 DNA: TGTGCCAGCAGTGGGATAGGGGAGACCCAGTACTTC. This translates into CASSGIGETQYF.

This clone was seen more than once but under ten times. The chain combines TRBV28 with TRBJ1-2; D uncertain. Germline V gives CDR1 MDHEN, CDR2 SYDVKM. This CDR3 has 11 amino acids. Deletions cut 4 bases from V and 7 bases from J, with 7 bases between. For the CDR3, the DNA is TGTGCCAGCAGTTCTGATAGTGGCTACACCTTC. Translating gives CASSSDSGYTF.

The chain has TRBV27 and TRBJ1-1; D not certain. V was shortened by 2 bases and J by 6 bases, with 10 bases between the two germline ends. This CDR3 region has 13 residues. The germline gives CDR1 MNHEY, CDR2 SMNVEV (reference sequence). As DNA, the CDR3 is TGTGCCAGCAGTTTACGGGCCGGGGCTGAAGCTTTCTTT. Its translation: CASSLRAGAEAFF.

This clone was observed a few times. V gene TRBV6-6 combines with J gene TRBJ1-5, with 7 nucleotides matching TRBD1. Germline-derived CDR1 and CDR2 are MNHNY and SVGAGI (reference sequence). This CDR3 is 14 amino acids long. The ends lost 5 bases at V and 3 bases at J; junction bases unmatched: 4. CDR3: CASSRDSFNQPQHF. The DNA for the CDR3 is TGTGCCAGCAGTCGGGACAGCTTCAATCAGCCCCAGCATTTT.

The V gene is TRBV15, the J gene TRBJ1-1; weak D call: TRBD1 (6 bases). The CDR3 is 15 amino acids. Deletions cut 6 bases from V and 1 base from J, with 15 bases between. The germline gives CDR1 LNHNV, CDR2 YYDKDF (reference sequence). In DNA form, the CDR3 reads TGTGCCACCAGGCCAGAGGGGACACCGAACACTGAAGCTTTCTTT. Its translation is CATRPEGTPNTEAFF.

This clone has only a few counts. The chain couples TRBV4-2 to TRBJ2-2; 10 positions match TRBD2. CDR3 length: 16 residues. V lost 5 bases, J lost 1 base, and 4 bases stayed unmatched. The germline CDR1 and CDR2 sequences are LGHNA and YNFKEQ. The DNA of the CDR3 is TGTGCCAGCAGCTACAGGACTAGCGGGAACACCGGGGAGCTGTTTTTT. Translating it yields CASSYRTSGNTGELFF.

V is TRBV30 and J is TRBJ2-1, with 14 bases that match TRBD2. The CDR3 has 16 residues. Trimming removed 2 bases from V and 8 bases from J; junction bases left unmatched: 8. The germline CDR1 and CDR2 sequences are GTSNPN and SVGIG (reference sequence). CDR3 DNA sequence: TGTGCCTGGAGTCCGGGACTAGCGGGAGTAAGAGATGAGCAGTTCTTC. The encoded protein is CAWSPGLAGVRDEQFF.

This clone was counted ten times or more. The gene calls are TRBV28 and TRBJ2-2, with D maybe TRBD1 (6 bases). The length of the CDR3 is 19 residues. The V and J ends lost 2 bases and 1 base respectively, with 20 bases between them. In germline, CDR1 is MDHEN, CDR2 SYDVKM. Here the CDR3 DNA reads TGTGCCAGCAGTTTAGGGACAAGGAGGCTACCGGTGAACACCGGGGAGCTGTTTTTT. Its translation: CASSLGTRRLPVNTGELFF.

The chain couples TRBV5-1 to TRBJ2-1, with 9 bases matching TRBD1. From germline, CDR1 is SGHRS and CDR2 YFSETQ. The CDR3 length is 15 residues. The trim removed 7 bases at V and 2 bases at J, leaving 7 bases unmatched. The CDR3 is CASGGDRDPYNEQFF. CDR3 in DNA: TGCGCCAGCGGGGGGGACAGGGACCCCTACAATGAGCAGTTCTTC.

This clone was detected a few times. The rearrangement joins TRBV4-1 to TRBJ2-4; D is ambiguous. CDR3 length: 16 residues. Trimming shortened V by 3 bases and J by 1 base, and 13 bases separated the two germline ends. Germline V gene lookup returns CDR1 MGHRA and CDR2 YSYEKL. The CDR3 DNA reads as TGCGCCAGCAGCCAGACCGCCACCCGGGCCAAAAACATTCAGTACTTC. The encoded protein is CASSQTATRAKNIQYF.

The CDR3 DNA follows: TGTGCCAGCAGTCTCGCCGCGGGAGGGGTAACAGAGACCCAGTACTTC. This gives the protein CASSLAAGGVTETQYF. The chain recombines TRBV9 with TRBJ2-5, with TRBD2 matching over 9 bases. Germline CDR1 SGDLS, CDR2 YYNGEE. The CDR3 totals 16 residues. The V gene end was trimmed by 5 bases and the J gene end by 4 bases; junction bases not matched to a gene: 12.

The V and J genes are TRBV5-1 and TRBJ2-7, with D possibly matching TRBD1 (6 bases). The CDR3 has 15 amino acids. Trimming removed 7 bases at V and 0 bases at J, with 17 bases between. The germline V gene encodes CDR1 SGHRS and CDR2 YFSETQ. The CDR3 DNA reads as TGCGCCAGCGGAGAGTTAGGGGGAAGCTCCTACGAGCAGTACTTC. Translated, it gives CASGELGGSSYEQYF. Combining the CDR3 with reference TRBV5-1 and TRBJ2-7 gives the whole variable domain KAGVTQTPRYLIKTRGQQVTLSCSPISGHRSVSWYQQTPGQGLQFLFEYFSETQRNKGNFPGRFSGRQFSNSRSEMNVSTLELGDSALYLCASGELGGSSYEQYFGPGTRLTVT.

The CDR3 spells CASSHGQGSNQPQHF. In DNA form, the CDR3 reads TGCGCCAGCAGCCATGGACAGGGCTCCAATCAGCCCCAGCATTTT. The V gene is TRBV4-1, the J gene TRBJ1-5; 8 bases line up with TRBD1. The length of the CDR3 is 15 residues. Germline trimming cut 3 bases from V and 3 bases from J; bases unmatched to any gene: 4. In germline, CDR1 is MGHRA, CDR2 YSYEKL.

The V and J genes are TRBV27 and TRBJ2-7; TRBD1 matches 8 bases. Germline-derived CDR1 and CDR2 are MNHEY and SMNVEV (reference sequence). The length of the CDR3 is 13 residues. V lost 6 bases to trimming and J lost 2 bases; unmatched junction nucleotides: 3. The CDR3 DNA reads TGTGCCAGCAGCAACAGGGGGGCCTACGAGCAGTACTTC. Encoded protein: CASSNRGAYEQYF.

The chain has TRBV14 and TRBJ2-7; 9 nucleotides match TRBD2. V lost 6 bases, J lost 1 base, and 7 bases stayed unmatched. Germline CDR1 and CDR2: SGHDN and FVKESK. CDR3 size: 15 residues. The CDR3 reads CASSSGTSLSYEQYF. The CDR3 DNA follows: TGTGCCAGCAGTTCCGGGACTAGCCTTTCCTACGAGCAGTACTTC.